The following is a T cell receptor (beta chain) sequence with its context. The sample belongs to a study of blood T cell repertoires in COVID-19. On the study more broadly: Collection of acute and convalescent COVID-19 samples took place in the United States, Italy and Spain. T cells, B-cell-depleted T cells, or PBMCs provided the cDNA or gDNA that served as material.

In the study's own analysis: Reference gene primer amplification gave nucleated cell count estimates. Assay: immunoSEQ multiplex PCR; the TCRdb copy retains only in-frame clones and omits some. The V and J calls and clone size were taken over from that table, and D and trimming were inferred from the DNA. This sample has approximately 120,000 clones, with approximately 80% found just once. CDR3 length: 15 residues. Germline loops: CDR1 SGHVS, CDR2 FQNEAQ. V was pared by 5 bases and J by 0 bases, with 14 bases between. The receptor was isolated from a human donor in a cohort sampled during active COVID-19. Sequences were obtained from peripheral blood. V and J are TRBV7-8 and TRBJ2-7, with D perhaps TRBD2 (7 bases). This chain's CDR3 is CASSPLADSSYEQYF. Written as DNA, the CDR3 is TGTGCCAGCAGCCCCCTAGCGGACAGCTCCTACGAGCAGTACTTC.